A single sample is the source of the 24 T cell receptor beta chains below, sequenced in a study of blood T cell repertoires in COVID-19. Data came from immunoSEQ multiplex PCR; TCRdb stores just in-frame clones and leaves some out. The profile shows roughly 220,000 clones, roughly 84% of them singletons. Material for sequencing was peripheral blood. All receptors derive from a woman between 35 and 50 years old who had recovered from COVID-19.

The chain couples TRBV28 to TRBJ2-5, with D perhaps TRBD1 (6 bases). This CDR3 comprises 15 residues. Germline V lookup: CDR1 MDHEN, CDR2 SYDVKM. Trimming cost V 4 bases and J 4 bases, with 16 bases left between them. The CDR3 DNA reads as TGTGCCAGCAGTTCCTTCCTAGGGGGTACAGAGACCCAGTACTTC. This gives the protein CASSSFLGGTETQYF.

The chain combines TRBV7-6 with TRBJ2-1; D remains unclear. Germline assignment: CDR1 SGHVS and CDR2 FNYEAQ. V was cut by 1 base and J by 9 bases, with 7 bases left in between. This CDR3 is 12 amino acids long. CDR3 nucleotide sequence: TGTGCCAGCAGCTTAGAGTGGAGTGAGCAGTTCTTC. Amino acids: CASSLEWSEQFF.

The count of this clone is one. The J gene is TRBJ1-6, the V gene TRBV28; TRBD1 matches 8 bases. With V trimmed by 4 bases and J by 4 bases, 9 bases remained unmatched. The CDR3 spans 17 residues. CDR1 and CDR2 (germline): MDHEN, SYDVKM. DNA for the CDR3: TGTGCCAGCAGTTCCTTATTGGACAGGGATTATAATTCACCCCTCCACTTT. Its translation is CASSSLLDRDYNSPLHF. Full variable domain (missing parts from reference TRBV28 and TRBJ1-6): DVKVTQSSRYLVKRTGEKVFLECVQDMDHENMFWYRQDPGLGLRLIYFSYDVKMKEKGDIPEGYSVSREKKERFSLILESASTNQTSMYLCASSSLLDRDYNSPLHFGNGTRLTVT.

The gene calls are TRBV30 and TRBJ2-1; D is possibly TRBD1 (5 bases). This CDR3 has 15 amino acids. Germline loops: CDR1 GTSNPN, CDR2 SVGIG (reference sequence). Trimming shortened V by 7 bases and J by 1 base, and 17 bases separated the two germline ends. The CDR3 DNA reads as TGTGCCTACATCCCAACAGGTACTTCCTACAATGAGCAGTTCTTC. Protein sequence: CAYIPTGTSYNEQFF.

The genes are TRBV5-4 and TRBJ2-1, with 10 bases lining up with TRBD2. The V and J ends lost 5 bases and 6 bases, in that order; junction bases with no gene match: 11. CDR1 and CDR2 from the germline V gene are SGHNT and YYREEE (reference sequence). The CDR3 is 16 amino acids. CDR3 region: CASRHRAGGPFNEQFF. CDR3 in DNA: TGTGCCAGCAGACACAGAGCGGGGGGGCCTTTCAATGAGCAGTTCTTC.

V is TRBV2 and J is TRBJ1-2; D is possibly TRBD1 (6 bases). The V and J ends lost 7 bases and 5 bases respectively, with 20 bases between them. The CDR3 has 15 residues. Looked up from germline, CDR1 is SNHLY and CDR2 is FYNNEI. The CDR3 protein is CASMGSLAGEYGYTF. The CDR3, as DNA: TGTGCCAGCATGGGGTCACTGGCAGGGGAATATGGCTACACCTTC.

The CDR3 spells CASSPSAGGAYEQYF. The CDR3 nucleotides are TGTGCCAGCAGTCCTTCCGCAGGGGGTGCCTACGAGCAGTACTTC. The gene calls are TRBV6-5 and TRBJ2-7; 7 bases agree with TRBD1. Germline V gene sequence: CDR1 MNHEY, CDR2 SVGAGI. The CDR3 is made up of 15 amino acids. V was clipped by 5 bases and J by 2 bases; unmatched bases: 9.

V usage is TRBV7-2 and J usage is TRBJ1-1; D perhaps matches TRBD1 (5 bases). The CDR3 loop spans 15 amino acids. From germline, CDR1 is SGHTA and CDR2 FQGNSA. Trimming left V 1 base short and J 1 base short, with 10 bases between. CDR3 residues: CASSLVTGRNTEAFF. DNA of the CDR3: TGTGCCAGCAGCTTAGTTACAGGACGGAACACTGAAGCTTTCTTT.

CDR3 amino acids: CAISATGGWITEAFF. The CDR3 coding sequence is TGTGCCATCAGTGCAACAGGGGGCTGGATTACTGAAGCTTTCTTT. This rearrangement joins TRBV10-3 to TRBJ1-1; 9 positions match TRBD1. Germline CDR1 ENHRY, CDR2 SYGVKD. J was trimmed by 5 bases and V by 4 bases; bases with no gene match: 8. This CDR3 contains 15 residues.

The chain is built from TRBV9 and TRBJ2-2; D call uncertain. CDR3 size: 17 residues. Per germline, CDR1 SGDLS and CDR2 YYNGEE. The V and J ends lost 4 bases and 3 bases respectively, with 19 bases between them. The CDR3 bases are TGTGCCAGCAGCCTCAACCGAGTGGGCAGAGACACCGGGGAGCTGTTTTTT. It encodes CASSLNRVGRDTGELFF.

The V and J genes are TRBV15 and TRBJ1-6, with D possibly being TRBD1 (6 bases). The V and J ends lost 5 bases and 10 bases respectively, with 18 bases between them. The CDR3 extends over 15 amino acids. CDR1 is LNHNV and CDR2 is YYDKDF in the germline V gene (reference sequence). As DNA, the CDR3 is TGTGCCACCAGCGGACCGACAGGTTATGTGTCACCCCTCCACTTT. It encodes CATSGPTGYVSPLHF.

This clone was detected once. The chain carries TRBV2 and TRBJ2-3; 7 bases are a match to TRBD2. Germline-derived CDR1 and CDR2 are SNHLY and FYNNEI. The CDR3 runs to 14 residues. The junction had 5 bases not matched to a gene; V was cut back by 6 bases and J by 2 bases. The CDR3 DNA sequence: TGTGCCAGCAGGTTCCGGGACTACACAGATACGCAGTATTTT. Its translation is CASRFRDYTDTQYF. Together with reference TRBV2 and TRBJ2-3, the CDR3 gives the full variable domain: EPEVTQTPSHQVTQMGQEVILRCVPISNHLYFYWYRQILGQKVEFLVSFYNNEISEKSEIFDDQFSVERPDGSNFTLKIRSTKLEDSAMYFCASRFRDYTDTQYFGPGTRLTVL.

V and J are TRBV27 and TRBJ1-1, with 7 positions matching TRBD1. V trimming: 1 base; J trimming: 1 base; junction bases outside the gene matches: 6. The length of the CDR3 is 16 residues. CDR1 MNHEY and CDR2 SMNVEV come from the germline V gene (reference sequence). CDR3 residues: CASSLYGDSPNTEAFF. Here the CDR3 DNA reads TGTGCCAGCAGTTTATATGGGGACAGCCCGAACACTGAAGCTTTCTTT.

This sequence joins TRBV3-1 (or the pseudogene TRBV3-2) and TRBJ1-2; 7 nucleotides match TRBD1. CDR1 and CDR2 from the germline V gene are LGHDT and YNNKEL (reference sequence). CDR3 length: 14 residues. Trimming at V came to 4 bases and at J to 5 bases, leaving 7 bases not matched to a gene. DNA of the CDR3: TGTGCCAGCAGCCCACAGGACAGGTTTTATGGCTACACCTTC. It translates to CASSPQDRFYGYTF.

This clone appeared a few times. The chain joins TRBV13 to TRBJ2-3, with TRBD2 identical over 8 bases. CDR1 is PRHDT, CDR2 FYEKMQ, per germline (reference sequence). The CDR3 runs to 14 residues. V was pared by 8 bases and J by 9 bases, with 13 bases of the junction left unmatched. This chain's CDR3 is CASELRGGGGTQYF. The CDR3 nucleotides are TGTGCCAGCGAGCTCCGGGGGGGCGGAGGCACGCAGTATTTT.

V usage is TRBV9 and J usage is TRBJ2-5; TRBD2 agrees at 14 bases. V gave up 4 bases and J gave up 5 bases; unmatched junction bases: 7. CDR1 SGDLS and CDR2 YYNGEE come from the germline V gene. The CDR3 covers 16 residues. CDR3 region: CASSPRTSGGRETQYF. Written as DNA, the CDR3 is TGTGCCAGCAGCCCGCGGACTAGCGGGGGGCGGGAGACCCAGTACTTC.

The J gene is TRBJ2-6, the V gene TRBV19, with 9 bases identical to TRBD1. V lost 7 bases and J lost 1; bases outside the gene matches: 8. This CDR3 region has 17 residues. Germline V CDR1 and CDR2: LNHDA, SQIVND (reference sequence). The chain's CDR3 is CASNKGQGLSGANVLTF. CDR3 nucleotide sequence: TGTGCCAGTAATAAGGGACAGGGATTGTCTGGGGCCAACGTCCTGACTTTC. Drawing the rest from reference TRBV19 and TRBJ2-6, the complete variable domain is DGGITQSPKYLFRKEGQNVTLSCEQNLNHDAMYWYRQDPGQGLRLIYYSQIVNDFQKGDIAEGYSVSREKKESFPLTVTSAQKNPTAFYLCASNKGQGLSGANVLTFGAGSRLTVL.

This clone was detected once. The chain is built from TRBV3-1 (or the pseudogene TRBV3-2) and TRBJ1-4; D is unresolved. CDR3 length equals 12 residues. Between the trimmed V and J ends, which lost 0 bases and 8 bases, there was a span of 4 bases. Germline CDR1 is LGHDT and CDR2 is YNNKEL (reference sequence). As DNA, the CDR3 is TGTGCCAGCAGCCAAGAGAGGGAAAAACTGTTTTTT. Its translation: CASSQEREKLFF.

This clone was picked up a small number of times. The chain carries TRBV5-6 and TRBJ1-6; unclear D gene. This CDR3 contains 16 residues. Germline-derived CDR1 and CDR2 are SGHDT and YYEEEE. Trimming took 4 bases from V and 0 from J, leaving 11 bases between them. The CDR3 protein is CASSQTLSSYNSPLHF. In DNA form, the CDR3 reads TGTGCCAGCAGCCAGACATTGAGCTCCTATAATTCACCCCTCCACTTT.

The V call is TRBV7-3, the J call TRBJ2-1; 9 nucleotides agree with TRBD1. The V and J ends lost 5 bases and 15 bases, in that order; junction bases with no gene match: 11. The germline V gene encodes CDR1 SGHTA and CDR2 FQGTGA. The CDR3 has 13 amino acids. In DNA, the CDR3 is TGTGCCAGCAGCCCATCCCACGGGACAGGGCTGTTCTTC. Residues: CASSPSHGTGLFF.

This clone has a handful of counts. The chain has TRBV5-8 and TRBJ1-4, with no clear D. Germline CDR1 is SGHTS and CDR2 is YDEGEE. CDR3 size: 15 residues. Trimming stripped 2 bases from V and 5 bases from J, with 13 bases between. The CDR3 loop is CASSLNGQFNEKLFF. As DNA, the CDR3 is TGTGCCAGCAGCTTAAATGGCCAGTTCAATGAAAAACTGTTTTTT.

This clone has just one count. This sequence joins TRBV19 and TRBJ1-2; D not certain. V was cut by 5 bases and J by 7 bases, with 11 bases left in between. The CDR3 is made up of 12 amino acids. Germline values: CDR1 LNHDA, CDR2 SQIVND (reference sequence). The chain's CDR3 is CASSWSSGGYTF. CDR3 in DNA: TGTGCCAGTAGTTGGTCCTCGGGTGGCTACACCTTC.

V and J are TRBV2 and TRBJ1-2; D is possibly TRBD1 (6 bases). The CDR3 runs 13 residues. The germline V and J ends were trimmed by 9 bases and 7 bases, with 18 bases remaining between them. Per the germline V gene, CDR1 is SNHLY and CDR2 is FYNNEI. CDR3 residues: CARKGQYTGGYTF. The CDR3 DNA reads TGTGCCAGAAAGGGACAATATACAGGTGGCTACACCTTC.

The rearrangement links TRBV7-3 to TRBJ2-6, with D possibly being TRBD1 (5 bases). The germline V gene has CDR1 SGHTA and CDR2 FQGTGA. This CDR3 is 17 amino acids long. Trimming removed 5 bases at V and 3 bases at J, with 17 bases between. The CDR3 protein is CASSPLATASGANVLTF. CDR3 DNA: TGTGCCAGCAGCCCCCTCGCGACAGCGAGTGGGGCCAACGTCCTGACTTTC.